The entry below gives a single TCR beta chain sequence along with its context. Its antigen is not known. This entry is derived from a study of cytomegalovirus exposure and HLA in healthy donors. Findings and limits, study-wide: When the data were analyzed later, several of the most significant clusters appeared to be linked to common viral pathogens.

A multiplex PCR was run with 60 Vbeta primers and 13 Jbeta primers. The method was immunoSEQ multiplex PCR; TCRdb's version includes in-frame clones alone and lacks a portion of them. The profile shows 170,000 or so clones, over 70% of them singletons. Trimming shortened V by 1 base and J by 2 bases, and 12 bases separated the two germline ends. The CDR3 runs to 17 residues. Germline loops: CDR1 LGHNA, CDR2 YSLEER. The chain has TRBV4-3 and TRBJ2-6; no definite D call. The receptor was derived from a man aged 25 to 45 in good health and CMV-seropositive. Sequenced input: PBMCs. The CDR3 DNA is TGCGCCAGCAGCCAAGCCCCCCCCGGAGCTGGGGCCAACGTCCTGACTTTC. As protein: CASSQAPPGAGANVLTF.